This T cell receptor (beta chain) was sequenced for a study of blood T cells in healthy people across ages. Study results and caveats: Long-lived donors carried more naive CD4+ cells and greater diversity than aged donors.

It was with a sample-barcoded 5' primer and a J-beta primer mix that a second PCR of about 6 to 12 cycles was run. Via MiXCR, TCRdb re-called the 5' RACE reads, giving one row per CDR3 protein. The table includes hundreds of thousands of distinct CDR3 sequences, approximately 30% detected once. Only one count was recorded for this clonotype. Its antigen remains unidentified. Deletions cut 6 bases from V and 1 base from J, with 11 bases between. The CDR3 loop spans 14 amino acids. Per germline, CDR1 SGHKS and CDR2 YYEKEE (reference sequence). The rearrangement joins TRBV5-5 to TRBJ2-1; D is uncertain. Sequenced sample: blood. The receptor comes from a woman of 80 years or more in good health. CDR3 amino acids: CASTASGSYNEQFF. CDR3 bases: TGTGCCAGCACCGCCTCCGGGTCCTACAATGAGCAGTTCTTC.